These 10 T cell receptor beta chains originate from one sample sequenced in a study of blood T cell repertoires in COVID-19. The method was immunoSEQ multiplex PCR; TCRdb's version includes in-frame clones alone and lacks a portion of them. The sample includes fewer than 400,000 clones, roughly 86% of them seen just once. The specimen was PBMCs or T cells enriched from blood (not recorded which). The receptors stem from a woman under 30 who had recovered from COVID-19.

This rearrangement joins TRBV6-6 to TRBJ2-7; D is unresolved. The CDR3 totals 14 residues. Germline lookup yields CDR1 MNHNY and CDR2 SVGAGI (reference sequence). With 3 bases removed from V and 0 bases from J, the gap between germline ends came to 9 bases. The CDR3 loop is CASSYEASSYEQYF. The CDR3 bases are TGTGCCAGCAGTTATGAGGCTAGCTCCTACGAGCAGTACTTC.

This chain links TRBV7-3 with TRBJ2-3; a possible D gene is TRBD2 (6 bases). From germline, CDR1 is SGHTA and CDR2 FQGTGA. The CDR3 contains 15 residues. Between the trimmed V and J ends, which lost 11 bases and 1 base, there was a span of 19 bases. The CDR3 region is CASSFSGGGTDTQYF. Here the CDR3 DNA reads TGTGCCTCCAGCTTCTCCGGGGGAGGCACAGATACGCAGTATTTT.

The chain employs TRBV5-8 and TRBJ2-5, with TRBD2 matching 7 bases. This CDR3 has 14 residues. Per germline, CDR1 SGHTS and CDR2 YDEGEE. The V and J ends lost 4 bases and 3 bases, in that order; junction bases with no gene match: 6. CDR3 in amino acids: CASSPREAEETQYF. CDR3 DNA: TGTGCCAGCAGCCCCCGGGAGGCCGAAGAGACCCAGTACTTC.

J is TRBJ2-3 and V is TRBV9; tentative D call: TRBD1 (5 bases). This CDR3 is built from 16 residues. V was clipped by 4 bases and J by 0 bases, with 15 bases between them. Germline loops: CDR1 SGDLS, CDR2 YYNGEE. The CDR3 DNA follows: TGTGCCAGCAGCACCCCAGGGCTGTCCAGCACAGATACGCAGTATTTT. This translates into CASSTPGLSSTDTQYF.

The V call is TRBV30, the J call TRBJ1-2; D possibly corresponds to TRBD1 (6 bases). The CDR3 loop spans 13 amino acids. V lost 3 bases, J lost 8 bases, and 16 bases lay in between. The germline CDR1 and CDR2 sequences are GTSNPN and SVGIG (reference sequence). This chain's CDR3 is CAWSIGGPGGYTF. CDR3 in DNA: TGTGCCTGGAGCATCGGGGGGCCCGGGGGCTACACCTTC.

The sample holds a few counts of this clone. The same CDR3 also results from other DNA sequences found in this sample. The genes are TRBV6-5 and TRBJ2-7; 7 bases are shared with TRBD2. The germline V gene has CDR1 MNHEY and CDR2 SVGAGI. The CDR3 consists of 11 residues. Germline trimming cut 7 bases from V and 4 bases from J; bases unmatched to any gene: 1. CDR3 DNA sequence: TGTGCCAGCACTAGCGGATACGAGCAGTACTTC. Translated: CASTSGYEQYF.

The V gene is TRBV28, the J gene TRBJ2-3, with D possibly matching TRBD1 (6 bases). CDR1 MDHEN and CDR2 SYDVKM come from the germline V gene. This CDR3 contains 14 residues. The V end lost 6 bases, the J end lost 4 bases, and 14 bases lay between the germline ends. CDR3 sequence reads: CASRTEQGADTQYF. The CDR3 DNA follows: TGTGCCAGCAGGACGGAACAGGGCGCAGATACGCAGTATTTT.

This rearrangement joins TRBV28 to TRBJ2-1; a weak D match, TRBD2 (6 bases). V was trimmed by 8 bases and J by 0 bases, leaving 11 bases between them. Germline V gene lookup returns CDR1 MDHEN and CDR2 SYDVKM. The CDR3 is 14 amino acids. CDR3 sequence: CASVTAGSYNEQFF. CDR3 DNA: TGTGCCAGCGTTACAGCGGGCTCCTACAATGAGCAGTTCTTC.

The chain combines TRBV18 with TRBJ2-7, with 7 positions matching TRBD1. CDR1 and CDR2 from the germline V gene are KGHSH and LQKENI. The trim removed 0 bases at V and 2 bases at J, leaving 4 bases unmatched. The CDR3 runs 15 residues. In DNA, the CDR3 is TGTGCCAGCTCACCACCCGGGACAGTGACCTACGAGCAGTACTTC. Translating it yields CASSPPGTVTYEQYF.

A single count supports this clone. The V and J genes are TRBV9 and TRBJ2-7; perhaps TRBD1 as D (6 bases). The CDR3 has 14 amino acids. The V gene lost 1 base and the J gene lost 2 bases, with 10 bases spanning the gap. From germline, CDR1 is SGDLS and CDR2 YYNGEE. CDR3 in amino acids: CASSVQGTTYEQYF. DNA for the CDR3: TGTGCCAGCAGCGTACAGGGGACAACCTACGAGCAGTACTTC. The full variable domain, in which reference TRBV9 and TRBJ2-7 provide the parts outside the CDR3, is DSGVTQTPKHLITATGQRVTLRCSPRSGDLSVYWYQQSLDQGLQFLIQYYNGEERAKGNILERFSAQQFPDLHSELNLSSLELGDSALYFCASSVQGTTYEQYFGPGTRLTVT.